The TCR beta chain under discussion was sequenced for a study of blood T cells in healthy people across ages (dated by TCRdb to between 2014 and 2016). Background for the entire study: Template switching captured roughly one uniquely barcoded TCR beta cDNA molecule per two T cells in model experiments. To avoid experimental bias, donors of different ages were distributed randomly across sequencing lanes. Donors were grouped into four age groups: young (average 16 years), middle-aged (roughly 40), aged (around 60) and long-lived (about 90). Age-related changes in TCR beta repertoire diversity were measured in the study by deep sequencing normalized with unique cDNA molecular identifiers. For two donors (one aged 18 to 30 and one aged 80 or older), the study analyzed two additional independent replicas of 1 million unique cDNA reads from the same blood draw. What the study reported, not specific to this receptor: Estimates of total diversity from one million sequenced T cells were regarded as lower bounds and underestimates. Observed TCR beta diversity correlated strongly with the percentage of naive T cells measured by flow cytometry. Because donor CMV infection status was unknown, age-related changes in expanded clonotypes were potentially confounded. Compared with the aged group, more naive CD4+ T cells, fewer expanded clones and increased TCR diversity were shown by the long-lived group, suggesting age selection. As age increased, observed TCR beta diversity per million T cells dropped in a roughly linear way, and a significant reduction was already evident by age around 41. Bulk unsorted PBMC profiling prevented conclusive comparison of naive and antigen-experienced compartments.

Trimming at the junction amounts to 0 bases on V and 1 base on J, and the germline ends lie 7 bases apart. The CDR3 spans 15 residues, from the cysteine through the phenylalanine. Just CDR3 DNA is preserved here, 45 bases in frame from base 1. The germline V gene yields MGHRA for CDR1 and YSYEKL for CDR2. To prepare the library, 5' RACE was applied. TCRdb lists the instrument as Illumina HiSeq 2500. A second PCR of roughly 6 to 11 cycles was run with a J-beta primer mix and a sample-barcoded 5' primer. Each TCR beta cDNA molecule received a unique molecular identifier from a template-switch 5' adaptor carrying 12 random nucleotides. Each sample yielded at least 3 million CDR3-containing paired-end reads. All of the RNA was converted into first-strand cDNA using the Mint cDNA synthesis kit, with a TRBC-specific oligonucleotide serving as the primer. After uracil-DNA glycosylase treatment, a first 18-cycle PCR used universal primers M1SS and BC2_uni_R on all cDNA. In the original analysis: Normalization of each sample was performed by random selection of 1 million high-quality reads, each carrying a distinct molecular identifier. Reads with shared molecular identifiers were discarded instead of being binned into consensus sequences. MiTCR, with a Q25 quality threshold and the strictest error-elimination algorithm, was used for CDR3 identification, clonotype clustering and error correction. Lower-bound total TCR beta diversity was estimated with a nonparametric unseen species model using Euler transformation. TCRdb reworked the public reads: Q25 trimming with fastp, MiXCR clone assembly, productive beta chains retained. For every CDR3 protein sequence, its rows merge into one entry that carries the most common genes and DNA. The authors' filters were not applied to this entry. The sample table lists some 900,000 distinct CDR3 sequences, about 48% of them with a count of one. The ten largest clones add up to under 15% of the sample.

The 39 donors, aged 6 to 90 years, were systemically healthy Caucasian individuals from Russia. Roughly 11 milliliters of peripheral blood were drawn from each donor into EDTA-treated Vacutainer tubes. Ficoll-Paque density-gradient centrifugation was used to isolate PBMCs, with at least 7 million obtained per sample. Total RNA, at least 5.5 micrograms per sample, was extracted from PBMCs with Trizol reagent. For every donor, an aliquot of PBMCs went through flow cytometry to measure the percentages of naive CD45RAhigh/CD27high T cells. For this clonotype: The antigen it recognizes is unknown. Nothing much larger sits one base from this clone, and base qualities are not available.

The V gene is TRBV4-1 and the J gene is TRBJ1-5; matching of 5 bases hints at TRBD1 as the D gene. This receptor was taken from a man under 40 in good health. Specimen: blood. CDR3 protein: CASSQETASNQPQHF. The nucleotide sequence is TGCGCCAGCAGCCAAGAGACAGCGAGCAATCAGCCCCAGCATTTT.